The rows below give T cell receptor beta chains drawn from one sample of a study of T cells after yellow fever vaccination. TCRdb called the 5' RACE reads again in MiXCR, with one record for every CDR3 protein. The data hold approximately 350,000 distinct CDR3 sequences, with 11% observed a single time. The sample here was PBMCs, taken on the day of the first yellow fever vaccination. Receptors originate from a man between 18 and 29 years old who received the YFV17D yellow fever vaccine. The CDR3 runs from the conserved cysteine through the conserved F or W. The D gene is left open where the match is weak. Size tells how often a clone was seen (once, few, many) or the class of an expanded clone, and some rows leave it out.

v_gene	abundance	d_gene	j_gene	CDR3nt	CDR3aa
TRBV5-4	once	-	TRBJ1-6	TGTGCCAGCAGCTTGGCGGACAGCGGGACTGGCAATTCACCCCTCCACTTT	CASSLADSGTGNSPLHF
TRBV12-5	once	-	TRBJ1-5	TGTGCTAGTGGTTGGGGGCTGGAGGCCCAGCATTTT	CASGWGLEAQHF
TRBV7-8	few	-	TRBJ2-7	TGTGCCAGCAGCTTCAGATTCTCCTACGAGCAGTACTTC	CASSFRFSYEQYF
TRBV3-1	few	-	TRBJ1-1	TGTGCCAGCAGCCAAGATCGGAAGGGGTGGACCACTGAAGCTTTCTTT	CASSQDRKGWTTEAFF
TRBV30	few	-	TRBJ2-2	TGTGCCTGGAGTGTAGGGGACCCGGGCACCGGGGAGCTGTTTTTT	CAWSVGDPGTGELFF
TRBV6-2/TRBV6-3	few	TRBD1	TRBJ1-2	TGTGCCATCTCCGGAGGGGGCGGCGGCTACACCTTC	CAISGGGGGYTF
TRBV5-4	-	-	TRBJ2-1	TGTGCCAGCAGCTTGGCCGGCAGGGAAGGCGATGAGCAGTTCTTC	CASSLAGREGDEQFF
TRBV19	many	-	TRBJ1-5	TGTGCCAGTAGTACAGGAGTAAGCGGCAATCAGCCCCAGCATTTT	CASSTGVSGNQPQHF
TRBV7-9	-	-	TRBJ2-1	TGTGCCAGCAGCCGGGCCGGCCTTGGCAATGAGCAGTTCTTC	CASSRAGLGNEQFF
TRBV20-1	-	-	TRBJ2-2	TGCAGTGCTGGGGGGACGAACACCGGGGAGCTGTTTTTT	CSAGGTNTGELFF
TRBV7-2	-	TRBD1	TRBJ1-1	TGTGCCAGCAGCCCAGACAGGGTAACGACCACTGAAGCTTTCTTT	CASSPDRVTTTEAFF
TRBV9	few	-	TRBJ2-7	TGTGCCAGCAGCGTAGAGGGGCTAGTCTTTGACGAGCAGTACTTC	CASSVEGLVFDEQYF
TRBV25-1	-	TRBD2	TRBJ2-5	TGTGCCAGCAGGGGGGATGCCGGGACTAGAGGGGGGAGGACCCAGTACTTC	CASRGDAGTRGGRTQYF
TRBV5-5	-	-	TRBJ1-4	TGTGCCAGCAGCTCCTTCAGTCGCGGTTCTGAAAAACTGTTTTTT	CASSSFSRGSEKLFF
TRBV7-3	-	-	TRBJ2-7	TGTGCCAGCAGCTTATCCCCCCGGAACATCTACGAGCAGTACTTC	CASSLSPRNIYEQYF
TRBV5-1	-	TRBD1	TRBJ1-2	TGCGCCAGCAGAACCGGACAGGGGGCTTACCGGGATGATGGCTACACCTTC	CASRTGQGAYRDDGYTF
TRBV6-2/TRBV6-3	few	-	TRBJ2-3	TGTGCCAGCAGGGCCTCAAGACTCCCGGCCACAGATACGCAGTATTTT	CASRASRLPATDTQYF
TRBV4-3	few	-	TRBJ1-4	TGCGCCAGCAGCCAAGATTGGACGGCCATGACCGAAAAACTGTTTTTT	CASSQDWTAMTEKLFF
TRBV10-2	few	-	TRBJ1-1	TGCGCCAGCGGTCCATTAACAGGGAGGGACACTGAAGCTTTCTTT	CASGPLTGRDTEAFF
TRBV6-5	few	-	TRBJ2-7	TGTGCCAGCAGTTATGGGGCGGACGCCTACGAGCAGTACTTC	CASSYGADAYEQYF
TRBV18	-	-	TRBJ2-1	TGTGCCAGCTCACCACCGGTTGACGAAACCGGGATCTCCTACAATGAGCAGTTCTTC	CASSPPVDETGISYNEQFF
TRBV4-1	few	TRBD1	TRBJ1-4	TGCGCCAGCAGCCAGACCGAGGCACAGGGGGCCCATGTGCTGTTTTTT	CASSQTEAQGAHVLFF
TRBV12-3/TRBV12-4	few	-	TRBJ1-2	TGTGCCAGCAGTTTAGAGACCGGCAGCTATGGCTACACCTTC	CASSLETGSYGYTF
TRBV5-1	many	-	TRBJ1-1	TGCGCCAGCAGCTTGGCACAGGGAGGTGAAGCTTTCTTT	CASSLAQGGEAFF
TRBV30	few	TRBD2	TRBJ2-7	TGTGCCTGGAGGCTTGGCGGCGGGAGCGAGCAGTACTTC	CAWRLGGGSEQYF
TRBV7-3	few	TRBD2	TRBJ2-5	TGTGCCAGCAGCATCCGTGGCGGGGGGGCGGAAGAGACCCAGTACTTC	CASSIRGGGAEETQYF
TRBV2	few	TRBD1	TRBJ2-1	TGTGCCAGCGCTCCTCTGACAGGGGGCCGGCACAATGAGCAGTTCTTC	CASAPLTGGRHNEQFF
TRBV20-1	few	TRBD2	TRBJ2-7	TGCAGTGCTAGGGCATTGTCGGGAGGGTACGAGCAGTACTTC	CSARALSGGYEQYF
TRBV28	few	TRBD1	TRBJ1-4	TGTGCCAGCAGCCCCGGGACAGGGGTGGAAAAACTGTTTTTT	CASSPGTGVEKLFF
TRBV27	few	TRBD1	TRBJ2-4	TGTGCCAGCAGTTTCTCAGGGGGCACGGCCAAAAACATTCAGTACTTC	CASSFSGGTAKNIQYF
TRBV5-4	-	-	TRBJ1-3	TGTGCCAGCAGCTTAGCTTGGGGGTCTGGAAACACCATATATTTT	CASSLAWGSGNTIYF
TRBV4-1	few	-	TRBJ2-6	TGCGCCAGCAGCCAAGATCAAAGTTTATGGGGGGAGTTGACTGGGGCCAACGTCCTGACTTTC	CASSQDQSLWGELTGANVLTF
TRBV9	few	TRBD2	TRBJ2-3	TGTGCCAGCAGCTCGCTTGGGGGGGAAGATACGCAGTATTTT	CASSSLGGEDTQYF
TRBV7-2	-	-	TRBJ2-5	TGTGCCAGCAGCTTAGTCGTGGCTAGCAGGGAGACCCAGTACTTC	CASSLVVASRETQYF
TRBV5-1	few	-	TRBJ2-2	TGCGCCAGCAGCACTAGACAGCAGCACACCGGGGAGCTGTTTTTT	CASSTRQQHTGELFF
TRBV7-2	-	-	TRBJ2-3	TGTGCCAGCAGCTTTCGGACAGCCACAGATACGCAGTATTTT	CASSFRTATDTQYF
TRBV12-3/TRBV12-4	few	TRBD2	TRBJ2-3	TGTGCCAGCAGTCCCCAGCGGGGGGTAGATACGCAGTATTTT	CASSPQRGVDTQYF
TRBV5-5	few	-	TRBJ2-2	TGTGCCAGCAGCTTGGCCGGCGGAGGGCTACTGGGCGGGGAGCTGTTTTTT	CASSLAGGGLLGGELFF
TRBV20-1	-	TRBD1	TRBJ2-4	TGCAGTGTAGGGGGCTGGAAAAACATTCAGTACTTC	CSVGGWKNIQYF
TRBV20-1	few	TRBD2	TRBJ2-4	TGCAGTGCTAGAGCGGGGGGGGACATTCAGTACTTC	CSARAGGDIQYF
TRBV29-1	few	-	TRBJ1-4	TGCAGCGTTCGGCTCATAGCAACTAATGAAAAACTGTTTTTT	CSVRLIATNEKLFF
TRBV9	-	TRBD1	TRBJ1-1	TGTGCCAGCAGCGCCCCCGGACAGGGGCACACTGAAGCTTTCTTT	CASSAPGQGHTEAFF
TRBV11-2	-	TRBD2	TRBJ2-3	TGTGCCAGCACCAATGCGGGACTAGCGGGGGGGCGCACAGATACGCAGTATTTT	CASTNAGLAGGRTDTQYF
TRBV5-1	many	-	TRBJ2-2	TGCGCCAGCAGCTTGGCTTTTGGCAGAAACACCGGGGAGCTGTTTTTT	CASSLAFGRNTGELFF
TRBV5-5	-	-	TRBJ1-4	TGTGCCAGCAGCTTGATCGGGACTACAACTAATGAAAAACTGTTTTTT	CASSLIGTTTNEKLFF
TRBV5-6	-	-	TRBJ1-2	TGTGCCAGCAGCTTGGAACTGTCAGGGCCGTACAATGGCTACACCTTC	CASSLELSGPYNGYTF
TRBV5-1	-	TRBD1	TRBJ2-7	TGCGCCAGCAGCTTCACTTGGGACAGGAGCTCCTACGAGCAGTACTTC	CASSFTWDRSSYEQYF
TRBV4-2	-	TRBD2	TRBJ2-1	TGTGCCAGCAGCCAAGACATAGCGGGGGGCTTCTCCTACAATGAGCAGTTCTTC	CASSQDIAGGFSYNEQFF
TRBV4-1	few	-	TRBJ1-5	TGCGCCAGCAGCAGTGCACAGGGCAGTTACCAGCCCCAGCATTTT	CASSSAQGSYQPQHF
TRBV7-3	few	-	TRBJ1-6	TGTGCCAGCAGCTTAAGGGAGTCGGGGAGCGGTTCACCCCTCCACTTT	CASSLRESGSGSPLHF
TRBV5-1	many	-	TRBJ2-3	TGCGCCAGCAGCTCCTTACCTGAAGATACGCAGTATTTT	CASSSLPEDTQYF
TRBV20-1	-	-	TRBJ1-1	TGCAGTGCTAGCCGGACATTTGTGGGTGAAGCTTTCTTT	CSASRTFVGEAFF